This T cell receptor (beta chain) was captured in a study of beta chain features in type 1 diabetes. Whole-study results and caveats: Type 1 diabetes patients showed a moderate but significant shortening of TCRB CDR3s in all four CD4+ subsets. In the patient group, naive, central memory and Treg TCRB repertoires seemed more alike than in the healthy donor group. PCR, the amplification step, might favor shorter templates, equally in patients and controls.

This clone has more than one count but fewer than ten. Its antigen is undetermined. Every bit of the isolated RNA underwent reverse transcription, so sequencing read expressed TCRB transcripts. Sequencing was performed with immunoSEQ multiplex PCR; in TCRdb, only in-frame clones are kept and a portion is missing. The sample carries about 160,000 clones, 7% to 9.5% recorded once. Losses at the gene ends were 5 bases for V and 5 bases for J; bases not matched to a gene: 8. The CDR3 contains 15 residues. Germline V gene sequence: CDR1 SGHTA, CDR2 FQGNSA. Purities in excess of 95% were seen in all sorted populations.

The sequence was collected from a woman in her 30s with type 1 diabetes. J is TRBJ2-1 and V is TRBV7-2, with 8 positions matching TRBD2. The specimen was central memory CD4+ T cells from blood. The CDR3 nucleotides read TGTGCCAGCAGCGATGGTAGCGGGGTCAACAATGAGCAGTTCTTC. Translated: CASSDGSGVNNEQFF.